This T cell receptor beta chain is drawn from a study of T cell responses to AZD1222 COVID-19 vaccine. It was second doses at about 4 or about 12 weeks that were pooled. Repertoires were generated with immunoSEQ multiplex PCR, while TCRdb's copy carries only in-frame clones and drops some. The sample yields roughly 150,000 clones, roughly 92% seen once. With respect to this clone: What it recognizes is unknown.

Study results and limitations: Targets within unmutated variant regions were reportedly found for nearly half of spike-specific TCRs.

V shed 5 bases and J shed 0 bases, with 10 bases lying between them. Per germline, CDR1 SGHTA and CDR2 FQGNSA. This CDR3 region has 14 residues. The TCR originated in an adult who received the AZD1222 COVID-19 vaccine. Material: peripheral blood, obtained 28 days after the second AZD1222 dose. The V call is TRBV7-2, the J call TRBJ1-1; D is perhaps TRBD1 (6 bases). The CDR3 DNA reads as TGTGCCAGCAGCCCGGACAGCGTGAACACTGAAGCTTTCTTT. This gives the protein CASSPDSVNTEAFF.